A single sample gave rise to the 24 T cell receptor beta chains below, sequenced in a study of T cells in Graves' hyperthyroidism and ophthalmopathy. Amplified regions were TCR beta CDR3 sequences from RNA transcripts. TCR CDR3 regions were first amplified by RT-PCR with HTBI primers. TCRdb processed the multiplex PCR reads anew with MiXCR; each CDR3 protein has one entry. The table includes about 260,000 distinct CDR3 sequences, approximately 20% detected once. Sequencing was done on a sample of blood. The receptor set was obtained from a man aged 30-40 years with Graves' ophthalmopathy.

This clonotype was seen ten or more times. V and J are TRBV30 and TRBJ2-1; 10 bases are a match to TRBD2. This CDR3 spans 13 amino acids. Per germline, CDR1 GTSNPN and CDR2 SVGIG (reference sequence). Trimming at V came to 3 bases and at J to 7 bases, leaving 3 bases not matched to a gene. CDR3 in amino acids: CAWSSGRANEQFF. CDR3 bases: TGTGCCTGGAGCAGCGGGAGGGCGAATGAGCAGTTCTTC.

This chain uses TRBV9 with TRBJ1-2; perhaps TRBD1 as D (6 bases). CDR1 and CDR2 from the germline V gene are SGDLS and YYNGEE. Between the trimmed V and J ends, which lost 0 bases and 4 bases, there was a span of 13 bases. This CDR3 has 15 residues. The CDR3 DNA sequence: TGTGCCAGCAGCGTAGGACAGGCACCTCTCTATGGCTACACCTTC. Its protein is CASSVGQAPLYGYTF.

There are a few counts of this clonotype. The chain has TRBV6-5 and TRBJ2-1; D ambiguous. V lost 2 bases, J lost 7 bases, and 15 bases lay in between. CDR3 length: 15 residues. Germline V gene sequence: CDR1 MNHEY, CDR2 SVGAGI. The CDR3 DNA follows: TGTGCCAGCAGTTACCTAGAACCTCCCCTGAATGAGCAGTTCTTC. It translates to CASSYLEPPLNEQFF.

A few counts support this clonotype. The chain links TRBV27 to TRBJ2-1, with TRBD2 identical over 9 bases. J gave up 2 bases and V 5 bases, and 10 bases lay outside the gene matches. Germline CDR1 and CDR2: MNHEY and SMNVEV (reference sequence). This CDR3 contains 17 residues. CDR3 in amino acids: CASSQPSLAGPYNEQFF. The CDR3 DNA reads TGTGCCAGCAGTCAACCCTCACTAGCGGGCCCCTACAATGAGCAGTTCTTC.

This clonotype was observed many times. This chain joins TRBV3-1 and TRBJ2-1; D is unresolved. This CDR3 is built from 15 residues. Per germline, CDR1 LGHDT and CDR2 YNNKEL (reference sequence). V lost 0 bases and J 7 bases, leaving 13 bases between the germline ends. CDR3 DNA: TGTGCCAGCAGCCAAGATGTTTTAGCAGGTAATGAGCAGTTCTTC. Translated: CASSQDVLAGNEQFF.

This chain uses TRBV20-1 with TRBJ2-7, with 9 bases fitting TRBD2. V was pared by 3 bases and J by 6 bases, with 9 bases of the junction left unmatched. The germline V gene encodes CDR1 DFQATT and CDR2 SNEGSKA (reference sequence). This CDR3 has 14 amino acids. CDR3 nucleotide sequence: TGCAGTGCTAGGGGGGTAGCGGGAGCCAGCGAGCAGTACTTC. Encoded protein: CSARGVAGASEQYF.

This clonotype was seen a few times. V usage is TRBV14 and J usage is TRBJ2-5, with 7 bases matching TRBD2. CDR1 SGHDN and CDR2 FVKESK come from the germline V gene. The CDR3 is made up of 14 amino acids. J gave up 7 bases and V 1 base, and 6 bases lay outside the gene matches. In DNA, the CDR3 is TGTGCCAGCAGCCAAGTGGGGGGGTCCGGGACCCAGTACTTC. Amino acid sequence: CASSQVGGSGTQYF.

At least ten counts were recorded for this clonotype. This sequence joins TRBV18 and TRBJ2-7; tentative D call: TRBD2 (6 bases). V was cut by 3 bases and J by 4 bases, with 16 bases left in between. The CDR3 has 15 amino acids. Germline V CDR1 and CDR2: KGHSH, LQKENI. The CDR3 bases are TGTGCCAGCTCACCCCCGGGACTTGGACTGTACGAGCAGTACTTC. Translation: CASSPPGLGLYEQYF.

This clonotype occurred a few times. In DNA, the CDR3 is TGTGCCAGCTTCGCTGGAAACACCATATATTTT. As protein: CASFAGNTIYF. The chain is built from TRBV28 and TRBJ1-3; D ambiguous. Germline loops: CDR1 MDHEN, CDR2 SYDVKM. The CDR3 is made up of 11 amino acids. The V gene lost 8 bases and the J gene lost 2 bases, with 4 bases spanning the gap. Based on the CDR3 plus reference TRBV28 and TRBJ1-3, the full variable domain is DVKVTQSSRYLVKRTGEKVFLECVQDMDHENMFWYRQDPGLGLRLIYFSYDVKMKEKGDIPEGYSVSREKKERFSLILESASTNQTSMYLCASFAGNTIYFGEGSWLTVV.

This clonotype was seen a few times. This rearrangement joins TRBV20-1 to TRBJ1-1; D gene ambiguous. Germline assignment: CDR1 DFQATT and CDR2 SNEGSKA (reference sequence). Trimming pared 4 bases from V and 12 bases from J, leaving 15 bases between. The CDR3 spans 11 residues. CDR3 protein: CSAMGTEKSFF. As DNA, the CDR3 is TGCAGTGCTATGGGTACCGAGAAGTCTTTCTTT.

In this sample, this clonotype turned up a few times. This chain joins TRBV20-1 and TRBJ1-4, with TRBD1 matching 9 bases. The CDR3 has 14 residues. CDR1 DFQATT and CDR2 SNEGSKA come from the germline V gene (reference sequence). Unmatched junction bases numbered 8, after V lost 3 bases and J lost 9 bases. The CDR3 sequence is CSASPTGGGQKLFF. The CDR3 nucleotides are TGCAGTGCTAGCCCGACAGGGGGAGGGCAAAAACTGTTTTTT.

Concerning this clonotype: This may stem from a read error, because a much larger clone lies one nucleotide away. The J gene is TRBJ1-1, the V gene TRBV7-9; D unresolved. In germline, CDR1 is SEHNR, CDR2 FQNEAQ (reference sequence). This CDR3 has 13 amino acids. This CDR3 reads CAGSPQRGTEAFF. The CDR3 coding sequence is TGTGCCGGCAGCCCCCAACGGGGAACTGAAGCTTTCTTT.

The J gene is TRBJ2-3, the V gene TRBV3-1, with 8 bases fitting TRBD2. After removal of 6 bases from V and 4 bases from J, the junction contained 18 bases not matched to a gene. Looked up from germline, CDR1 is LGHDT and CDR2 is YNNKEL (reference sequence). CDR3 length: 18 amino acids. The CDR3 DNA follows: TGTGCCAGCAGTCGAGGATCCCGGACTAGCTCAAGGGCAGATACGCAGTATTTT. Residues: CASSRGSRTSSRADTQYF.

This clonotype has a handful of counts. The chain recombines TRBV6-1 with TRBJ2-3; 10 nucleotides align to TRBD2. The germline V gene has CDR1 MNHNS and CDR2 SASEGT. After removal of 6 bases from V and 5 bases from J, the junction contained 8 bases not matched to a gene. CDR3 length equals 15 residues. CDR3 DNA: TGTGCCAGCAGAGGGCTAGCGGGAGTGGTAGATACGCAGTATTTT. It codes for CASRGLAGVVDTQYF.

This clonotype was observed a few times. The chain employs TRBV5-1 and TRBJ2-1; the match to TRBD2 covers 9 bases. The CDR3 contains 13 residues. Germline CDR1 is SGHRS and CDR2 is YFSETQ. J gave up 7 bases and V 6 bases, and 5 bases lay outside the gene matches. The CDR3 sequence is CASNSGSENEQFF. The CDR3 DNA reads TGCGCCAGCAATAGCGGGAGCGAGAATGAGCAGTTCTTC. Filled out from reference TRBV5-1 and TRBJ2-1, the complete variable domain reads KAGVTQTPRYLIKTRGQQVTLSCSPISGHRSVSWYQQTPGQGLQFLFEYFSETQRNKGNFPGRFSGRQFSNSRSEMNVSTLELGDSALYLCASNSGSENEQFFGPGTRLTVL.

Points on this clonotype: This sequence may be a read error, since a much larger clone differs from it by one base. Here the CDR3 omits its conserved ending phenylalanine or tryptophan, so a read error is the likely source. This rearrangement joins TRBV30 to TRBJ2-7, with 8 bases lining up with TRBD1. This CDR3 is 14 amino acids long. The J segment lost 3 bases and the V segment lost 2 bases, leaving 6 bases of the junction unmatched. Germline CDR1 and CDR2: GTSNPN and SVGIG (reference sequence). The CDR3 DNA reads TGTGCCTGGAGTTGGGCACAGGGGGACTACGAGCAGTACTCC. This encodes CAWSWAQGDYEQYS.

This clonotype was seen at least ten times. This sequence joins TRBV7-9 and TRBJ2-7, with 11 positions matching TRBD2. The CDR3 loop spans 14 amino acids. The germline CDR1 and CDR2 sequences are SEHNR and FQNEAQ (reference sequence). The J segment lost 3 bases and the V segment lost 4 bases, leaving 2 bases of the junction unmatched. The CDR3 sequence is CASSSGTSGYEQYF. The CDR3 coding sequence is TGTGCCAGCAGCTCCGGGACTAGCGGCTACGAGCAGTACTTC.

This clonotype was counted at least ten times. V usage is TRBV2 and J usage is TRBJ2-1, with 11 bases identical to TRBD1. The CDR3 is 13 amino acids. CDR1 SNHLY and CDR2 FYNNEI come from the germline V gene. V lost 9 bases to trimming and J lost 7 bases; unmatched junction nucleotides: 5. The CDR3 loop reads CARGQGAWNEQFF. The CDR3 region has the DNA TGTGCCAGAGGACAGGGGGCATGGAATGAGCAGTTCTTC.

Concerning this clonotype: This sequence may be a read error, since a much larger clone differs from it by one base. The conserved closing phenylalanine or tryptophan is absent in this CDR3, likely reflecting a read error. This rearrangement joins TRBV6-1 to TRBJ1-5; D not certain. The CDR3 has 17 residues. The germline gives CDR1 MNHNS, CDR2 SASEGT. Deletions cut 3 bases from V and 1 base from J, with 16 bases between. The DNA for the CDR3 is TGTGCCAGCAGTGACCGGGCGTTGGAGGTGAGCAATCAGCCCCAGCATATT. Translating gives CASSDRALEVSNQPQHI.

This clonotype was counted only a few times. The gene calls are TRBV18 and TRBJ1-3, with no clear D. The CDR3 is made up of 13 amino acids. Germline lookup yields CDR1 KGHSH and CDR2 LQKENI. V was shortened by 6 bases and J by 0 bases, with 6 bases between the two germline ends. The CDR3 DNA sequence: TGTGCCAGCTCTCCCTACTCTGGAAACACCATATATTTT. This codes for CASSPYSGNTIYF.

The table lists this clonotype with a few counts. The chain is built from TRBV14 and TRBJ2-7; D may correspond to TRBD1 or TRBD2 (5 bases each). Trimming cost V 2 bases and J 5 bases, with 10 bases left between them. The CDR3 is 13 residues long. Germline V gene data show CDR1 as SGHDN and CDR2 as FVKESK. This CDR3 reads CASSQWSGHEQYF. The CDR3 nucleotides are TGTGCCAGCAGCCAATGGTCGGGGCACGAGCAGTACTTC.

The sample holds a few counts of this clonotype. The V call is TRBV20-1, the J call TRBJ1-2; TRBD1 might be the D (6 bases). The CDR3 runs 12 residues. The V end was cut by 5 bases, the J end by 1 base, with 8 bases between. The germline gives CDR1 DFQATT, CDR2 SNEGSKA (reference sequence). Here the CDR3 DNA reads TGCAGTGCTGACAGGAATAACTATGGCTACACCTTC. Translating it yields CSADRNNYGYTF.

The rearrangement joins TRBV6-2 or TRBV6-3 to TRBJ2-3, with TRBD2 identical over 8 bases. Germline loops: CDR1 MNHEY, CDR2 SVGEGT. This CDR3 region has 11 residues. Losses at the gene ends were 8 bases for V and 8 bases for J; bases not matched to a gene: 3. CDR3 coding DNA: TGTGCCAGCGGCGGGGGGAGTACGCAGTATTTT. It encodes CASGGGSTQYF.

This clonotype was seen only a few times. V gene TRBV20-1 combines with J gene TRBJ2-1, with 12 positions matching TRBD2. Trimming removed 6 bases from V and 8 bases from J; junction bases left unmatched: 8. This CDR3 spans 14 amino acids. CDR1 DFQATT and CDR2 SNEGSKA come from the germline V gene (reference sequence). In DNA, the CDR3 is TGCAGTGCAACCGCTAGCGGGAGGGTCGATGAGCAGTTCTTC. Encoded protein: CSATASGRVDEQFF.